These 12 T cell receptor beta chains were sequenced from one sample in a study of neurological immune-mediated disorders. TCRdb analysed the 5' RACE reads with MiXCR anew, one entry per CDR3 protein. The sample lists 25,000 to 35,000 distinct CDR3 sequences, around 3.2% seen once, with 7% to 8% in the top ten. The specimen was PBMCs. The receptors here all came from a woman aged 30 to 39 with multiple sclerosis.

This clonotype was detected many times. V is TRBV7-2 and J is TRBJ2-7, with D possibly being TRBD2 (5 bases). This CDR3 region has 14 residues. The V gene lost 2 bases and the J gene lost 2 bases, with 10 bases spanning the gap. CDR1 and CDR2 (germline): SGHTA, FQGNSA. CDR3: CASSLSGSTYEQYF. In DNA form, the CDR3 reads TGTGCCAGCAGCTTAAGCGGCAGTACCTACGAGCAGTACTTC.

This chain joins TRBV5-1 and TRBJ2-3, with 7 bases that match TRBD2. The CDR3 runs to 17 residues. After removal of 0 bases from V and 3 bases from J, the junction contained 10 bases not matched to a gene. Germline lookup yields CDR1 SGHRS and CDR2 YFSETQ. The CDR3 coding sequence is TGCGCCAGCAGCTTGGCCTTACTAGCGAGCGGAACAGATACGCAGTATTTT. Encoded protein: CASSLALLASGTDTQYF.

A remark on this clonotype: The junction and the germline gene differ at one end; a read error may be behind it. This rearrangement joins TRBV20-1 to TRBJ1-5; 7 positions agree with TRBD1. The CDR3 consists of 13 residues. Germline CDR1 is DFQATT and CDR2 is SNEGSKA (reference sequence). CDR3 bases: TGCAGTGCTAGAAGACAGGGAGATCAGCCCCAGAATTTT. Protein sequence: CSARRQGDQPQNF.

This clonotype was seen many times. J is TRBJ2-7 and V is TRBV20-1; 10 bases agree with TRBD1. J was trimmed by 3 bases and V by 7 bases; bases with no gene match: 9. The CDR3 extends over 14 amino acids. Germline loops: CDR1 DFQATT, CDR2 SNEGSKA (reference sequence). The CDR3 loop reads CSGTGTGVFYEQYF. The CDR3 DNA follows: TGCAGTGGAACCGGGACAGGGGTTTTCTACGAGCAGTACTTC.

The genes are TRBV18 and TRBJ2-2; no firm D call. Germline loops: CDR1 KGHSH, CDR2 LQKENI. V was clipped by 3 bases and J by 6 bases, with 5 bases between them. The CDR3 consists of 12 residues. CDR3: CASSPLSGELFF. CDR3 sequence (DNA): TGTGCCAGCTCACCTTTGTCCGGGGAGCTGTTTTTT.

This clonotype was observed at least ten times. The CDR3 DNA reads as TGTGCCAGCAGCTTTACAGGCAGGGGGCGTTTAGATGGCTACACCTTC. Translated: CASSFTGRGRLDGYTF. The V gene is TRBV7-2, the J gene TRBJ1-2; 8 positions agree with TRBD1. CDR3 length: 16 amino acids. V lost 3 bases to trimming and J lost 6 bases; unmatched junction nucleotides: 12. From germline, CDR1 is SGHTA and CDR2 FQGNSA.

This clonotype showed up many times. The gene calls are TRBV28 and TRBJ2-7; 9 nucleotides agree with TRBD2. Germline trimming cut 5 bases from V and 7 bases from J; bases unmatched to any gene: 12. The CDR3 spans 15 residues. Germline V gene data show CDR1 as MDHEN and CDR2 as SYDVKM. The CDR3 sequence: CASSLPGLAIQEQYF. CDR3 sequence (DNA): TGTGCCAGCAGTCTCCCGGGACTAGCAATCCAAGAGCAGTACTTC. Using reference TRBV28 and TRBJ2-7 for the parts outside the CDR3, the full variable domain is DVKVTQSSRYLVKRTGEKVFLECVQDMDHENMFWYRQDPGLGLRLIYFSYDVKMKEKGDIPEGYSVSREKKERFSLILESASTNQTSMYLCASSLPGLAIQEQYFGPGTRLTVT.

This clonotype was seen repeatedly, ten times or more. The chain uses TRBV4-3 and TRBJ2-7, with 9 bases aligning to TRBD1. Unmatched junction bases numbered 9, after V lost 4 bases and J lost 2 bases. Germline V lookup: CDR1 LGHNA, CDR2 YSLEER. The CDR3 consists of 16 residues. DNA for the CDR3: TGCGCCAGCAGCCTGGGGACCGGGACAGGGACCTACGAGCAGTACTTC. It yields the protein CASSLGTGTGTYEQYF.

V and J are TRBV27 and TRBJ2-3, with TRBD2 matching 10 bases. This CDR3 region has 13 residues. J gave up 8 bases and V 6 bases, and 5 bases lay outside the gene matches. The germline V gene has CDR1 MNHEY and CDR2 SMNVEV (reference sequence). This CDR3 is CASSPRLAGTQYF. In nucleotides, the CDR3 is TGTGCCAGCAGCCCCCGACTAGCGGGTACGCAGTATTTT.

This clonotype appeared many times. The chain combines TRBV7-2 with TRBJ2-3; no reliable D call. Trimming pared 4 bases from V and 2 bases from J, leaving 16 bases between. CDR3 length: 16 residues. Per the germline V gene, CDR1 is SGHTA and CDR2 is FQGNSA. The CDR3 loop is CASSSLGPTPTDTQYF. CDR3 DNA: TGTGCCAGCAGCTCCCTCGGGCCCACCCCCACAGATACGCAGTATTTT.

This clonotype was counted at least ten times. The J gene is TRBJ2-5, the V gene TRBV14; D is unresolved. CDR3 size: 15 residues. Germline lookup yields CDR1 SGHDN and CDR2 FVKESK. V lost 3 bases to trimming and J lost 5 bases, with 16 bases between them. CDR3 amino acids: CASSQEIKGRETQYF. The CDR3 DNA sequence: TGTGCCAGCAGCCAGGAAATAAAAGGCCGGGAGACCCAGTACTTC. The full variable domain, with the rest looked up from reference TRBV14 and TRBJ2-5, is EAGVTQFPSHSVIEKGQTVTLRCDPISGHDNLYWYRRVMGKEIKFLLHFVKESKQDESGMPNNRFLAERTGGTYSTLKVQPAELEDSGVYFCASSQEIKGRETQYFGPGTRLLVL.

This clonotype was counted ten times or more. The V gene is TRBV6-2 or TRBV6-3, the J gene TRBJ2-3, with D possibly TRBD2 on 5 matching bases. Germline CDR1 and CDR2: MNHEY and SVGEGT. Trimming pared 6 bases from V and 2 bases from J, leaving 21 bases between. The CDR3 runs 17 residues. In DNA, the CDR3 is TGTGCCAGCAGCCGGGGTAGACTGGACGATCCCACAGATACGCAGTATTTT. Its protein is CASSRGRLDDPTDTQYF.